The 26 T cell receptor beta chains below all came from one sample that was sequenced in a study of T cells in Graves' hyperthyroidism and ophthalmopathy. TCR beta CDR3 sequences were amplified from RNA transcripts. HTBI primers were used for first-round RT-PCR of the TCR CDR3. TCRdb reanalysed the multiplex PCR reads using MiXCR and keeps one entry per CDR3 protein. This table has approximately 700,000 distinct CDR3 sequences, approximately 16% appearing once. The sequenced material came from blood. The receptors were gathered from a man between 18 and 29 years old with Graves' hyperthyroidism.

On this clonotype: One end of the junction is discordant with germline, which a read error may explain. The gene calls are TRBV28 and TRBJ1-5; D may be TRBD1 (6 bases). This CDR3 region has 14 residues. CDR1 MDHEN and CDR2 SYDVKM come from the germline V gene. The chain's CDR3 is CAGSLSGAFQPQHF. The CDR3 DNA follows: TGTGCCGGCAGTTTATCGGGGGCCTTTCAGCCCCAGCATTTT.

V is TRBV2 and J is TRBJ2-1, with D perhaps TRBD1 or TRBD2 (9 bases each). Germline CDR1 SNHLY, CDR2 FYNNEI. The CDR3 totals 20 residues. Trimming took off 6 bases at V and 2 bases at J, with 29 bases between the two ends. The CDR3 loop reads CASSYPGTGNVAGAYNEQFF. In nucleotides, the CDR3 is TGTGCCAGCAGCTACCCCGGGACAGGGAACGTAGCGGGGGCCTACAATGAGCAGTTCTTC.

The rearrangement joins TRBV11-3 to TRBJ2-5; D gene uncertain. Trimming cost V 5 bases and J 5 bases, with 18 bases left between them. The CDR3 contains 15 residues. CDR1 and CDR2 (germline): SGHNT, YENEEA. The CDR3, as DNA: TGTGCCAGCAGCGTGGAGTTACCCGGTTGGGAGACCCAGTACTTC. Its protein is CASSVELPGWETQYF.

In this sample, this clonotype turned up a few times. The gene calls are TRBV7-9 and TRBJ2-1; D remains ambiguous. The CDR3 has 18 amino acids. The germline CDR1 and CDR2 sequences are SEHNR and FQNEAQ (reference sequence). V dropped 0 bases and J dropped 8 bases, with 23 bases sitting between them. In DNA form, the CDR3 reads TGTGCCAGCAGCTTAGCGGATACCGCGGTCGATAGAAGGGATGAGCAGTTCTTC. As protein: CASSLADTAVDRRDEQFF.

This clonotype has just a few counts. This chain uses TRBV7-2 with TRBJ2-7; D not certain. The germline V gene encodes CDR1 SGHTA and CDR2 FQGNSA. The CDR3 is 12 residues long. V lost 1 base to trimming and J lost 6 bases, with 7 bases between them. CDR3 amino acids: CASSLDIREQYF. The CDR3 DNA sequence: TGTGCCAGCAGCTTAGATATCCGCGAGCAGTACTTC.

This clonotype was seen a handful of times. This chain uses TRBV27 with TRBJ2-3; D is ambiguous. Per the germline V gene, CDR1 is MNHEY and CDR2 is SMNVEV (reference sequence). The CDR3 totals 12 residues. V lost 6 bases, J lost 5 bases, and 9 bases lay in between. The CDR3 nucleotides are TGTGCCAGCAGCTACCACAAAGATACGCAGTATTTT. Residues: CASSYHKDTQYF.

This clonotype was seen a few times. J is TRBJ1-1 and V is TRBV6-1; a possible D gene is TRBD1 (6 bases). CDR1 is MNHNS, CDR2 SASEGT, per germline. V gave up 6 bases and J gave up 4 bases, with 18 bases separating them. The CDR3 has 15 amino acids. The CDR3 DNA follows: TGTGCCAGCAGCCCGGGGGCAGGGGAAGGCACTGAAGCTTTCTTT. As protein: CASSPGAGEGTEAFF.

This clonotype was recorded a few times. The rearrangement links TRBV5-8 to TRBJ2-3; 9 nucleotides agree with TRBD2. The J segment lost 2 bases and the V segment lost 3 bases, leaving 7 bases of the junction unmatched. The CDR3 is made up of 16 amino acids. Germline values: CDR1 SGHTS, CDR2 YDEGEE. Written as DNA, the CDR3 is TGTGCCAGCAGCTCCCCGACTAGCGGAGACACAGATACGCAGTATTTT. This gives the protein CASSSPTSGDTDTQYF.

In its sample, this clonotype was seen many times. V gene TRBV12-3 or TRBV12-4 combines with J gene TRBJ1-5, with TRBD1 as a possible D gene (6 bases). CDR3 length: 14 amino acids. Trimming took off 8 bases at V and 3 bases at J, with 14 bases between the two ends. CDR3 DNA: TGTGCCAGCCTCCGCGGGGGCGTCAATCAGCCCCAGCATTTT. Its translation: CASLRGGVNQPQHF.

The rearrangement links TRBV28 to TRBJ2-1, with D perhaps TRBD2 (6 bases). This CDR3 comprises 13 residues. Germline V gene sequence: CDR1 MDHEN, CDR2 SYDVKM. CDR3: CAAHRTTRSEQFF. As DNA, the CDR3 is TGTGCAGCCCACAGGACTACTCGCAGTGAGCAGTTCTTC. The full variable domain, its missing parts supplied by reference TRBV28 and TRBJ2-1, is DVKVTQSSRYLVKRTGEKVFLECVQDMDHENMFWYRQDPGLGLRLIYFSYDVKMKEKGDIPEGYSVSREKKERFSLILESASTNQTSMYLCAAHRTTRSEQFFGPGTRLTVL.

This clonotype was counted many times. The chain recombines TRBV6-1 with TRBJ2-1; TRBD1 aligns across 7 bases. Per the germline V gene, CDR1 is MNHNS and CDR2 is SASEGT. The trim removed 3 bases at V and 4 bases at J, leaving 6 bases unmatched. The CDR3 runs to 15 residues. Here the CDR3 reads CASSDWDSPYNEQFF. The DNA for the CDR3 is TGTGCCAGCAGTGACTGGGACAGTCCTTACAATGAGCAGTTCTTC.

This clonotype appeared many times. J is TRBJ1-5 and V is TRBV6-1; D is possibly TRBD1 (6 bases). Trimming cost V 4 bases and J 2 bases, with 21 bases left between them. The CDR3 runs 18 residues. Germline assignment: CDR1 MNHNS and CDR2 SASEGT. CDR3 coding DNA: TGTGCCAGCAGTGGGGGCAGGGGCGCTGCGGGGGGCAATCAGCCCCAGCATTTT. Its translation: CASSGGRGAAGGNQPQHF.

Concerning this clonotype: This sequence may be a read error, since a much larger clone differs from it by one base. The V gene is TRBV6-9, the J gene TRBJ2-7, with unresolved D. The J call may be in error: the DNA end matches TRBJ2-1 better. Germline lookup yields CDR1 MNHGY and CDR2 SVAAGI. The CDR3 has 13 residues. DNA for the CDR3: TGTGCCAGCAGTTACGAGAGCTACAATGAGCAGTTCTTC. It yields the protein CASSYESYNEQFF.

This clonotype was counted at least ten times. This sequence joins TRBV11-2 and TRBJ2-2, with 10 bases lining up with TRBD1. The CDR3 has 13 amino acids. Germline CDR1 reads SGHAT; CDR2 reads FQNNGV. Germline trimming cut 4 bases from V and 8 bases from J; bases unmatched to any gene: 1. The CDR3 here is CASSWGQGGELFF. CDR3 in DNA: TGTGCCAGCAGCTGGGGACAGGGGGGGGAGCTGTTTTTT. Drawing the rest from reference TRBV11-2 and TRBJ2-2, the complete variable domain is EAGVAQSPRYKIIEKRQSVAFWCNPISGHATLYWYQQILGQGPKLLIQFQNNGVVDDSQLPKDRFSAERLKGVDSTLKIQPAKLEDSAVYLCASSWGQGGELFFGEGSRLTVL.

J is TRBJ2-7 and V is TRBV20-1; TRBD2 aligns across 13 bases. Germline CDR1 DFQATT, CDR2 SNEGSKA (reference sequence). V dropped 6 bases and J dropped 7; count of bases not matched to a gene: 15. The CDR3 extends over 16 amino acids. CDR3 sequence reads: CSAQGTSGKTGLEQYF. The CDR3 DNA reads TGCAGTGCACAAGGGACTAGCGGGAAAACTGGCTTGGAGCAGTACTTC.

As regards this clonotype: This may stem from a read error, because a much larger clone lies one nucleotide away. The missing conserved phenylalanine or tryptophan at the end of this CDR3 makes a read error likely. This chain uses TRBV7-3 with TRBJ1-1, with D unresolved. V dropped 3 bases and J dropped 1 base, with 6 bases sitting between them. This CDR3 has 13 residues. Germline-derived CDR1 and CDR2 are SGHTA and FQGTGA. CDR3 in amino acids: CASSFEGNTEAFL. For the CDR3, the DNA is TGTGCCAGCAGCTTCGAAGGGAACACTGAAGCTTTCCTT.

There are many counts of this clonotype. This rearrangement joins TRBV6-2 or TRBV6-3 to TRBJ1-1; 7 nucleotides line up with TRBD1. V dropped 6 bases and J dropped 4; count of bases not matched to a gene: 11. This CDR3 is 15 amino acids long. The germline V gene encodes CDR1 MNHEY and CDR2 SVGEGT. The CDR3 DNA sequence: TGTGCCAGCAGAAGGACAGGTGGGGGGAGCACTGAAGCTTTCTTT. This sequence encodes CASRRTGGGSTEAFF.

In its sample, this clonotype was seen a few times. CDR3: CASRISGGTEAFF. CDR3 nucleotides: TGTGCCAGCAGAATCTCGGGAGGCACTGAAGCTTTCTTT. This chain links TRBV12-3 or TRBV12-4 with TRBJ1-1; no clear D gene. V was pared by 6 bases and J by 4 bases, with 12 bases between. The CDR3 is made up of 13 amino acids.

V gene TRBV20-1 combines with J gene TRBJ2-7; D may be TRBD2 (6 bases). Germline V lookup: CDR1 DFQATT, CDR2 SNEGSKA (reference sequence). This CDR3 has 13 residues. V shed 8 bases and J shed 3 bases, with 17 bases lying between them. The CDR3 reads CSSLPGEGYEQYF. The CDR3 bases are TGCAGTTCGTTACCGGGAGAAGGCTACGAGCAGTACTTC.

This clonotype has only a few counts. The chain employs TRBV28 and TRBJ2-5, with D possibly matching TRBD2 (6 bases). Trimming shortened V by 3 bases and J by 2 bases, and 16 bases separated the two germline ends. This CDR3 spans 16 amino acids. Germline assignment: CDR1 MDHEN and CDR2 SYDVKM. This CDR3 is CASSFRGRNPQETQYF. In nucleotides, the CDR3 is TGTGCCAGCAGTTTCCGGGGGAGGAACCCTCAAGAGACCCAGTACTTC.

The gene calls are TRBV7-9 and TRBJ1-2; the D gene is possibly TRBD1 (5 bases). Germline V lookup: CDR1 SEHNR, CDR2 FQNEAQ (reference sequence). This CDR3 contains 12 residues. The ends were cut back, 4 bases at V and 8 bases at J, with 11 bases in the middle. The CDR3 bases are TGTGCCAGCAGCTCAGGGACCGGGGGCTACACCTTC. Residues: CASSSGTGGYTF.

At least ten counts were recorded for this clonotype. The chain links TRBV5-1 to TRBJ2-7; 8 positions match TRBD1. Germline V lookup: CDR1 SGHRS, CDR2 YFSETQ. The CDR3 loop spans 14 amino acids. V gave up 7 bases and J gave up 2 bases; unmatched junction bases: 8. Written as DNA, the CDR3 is TGCGCCAGCGGTAGGACAGGGCCTACCTACGAGCAGTACTTC. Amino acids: CASGRTGPTYEQYF.

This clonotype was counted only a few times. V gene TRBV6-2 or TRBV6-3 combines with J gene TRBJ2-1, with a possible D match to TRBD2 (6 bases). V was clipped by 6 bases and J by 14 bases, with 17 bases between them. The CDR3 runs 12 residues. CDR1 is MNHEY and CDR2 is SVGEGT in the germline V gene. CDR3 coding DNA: TGTGCCAGCAGCTCCTCAGCTGGGGGGAAGTTCTTC. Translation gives CASSSSAGGKFF.

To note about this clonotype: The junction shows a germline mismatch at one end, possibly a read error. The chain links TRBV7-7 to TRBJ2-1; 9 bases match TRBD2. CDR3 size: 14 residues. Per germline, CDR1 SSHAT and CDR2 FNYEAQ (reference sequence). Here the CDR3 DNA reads TGTGCTAGCAGCTTAGGGGGCGGGAGGGATGAGCAGTTCTTC. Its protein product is CASSLGGGRDEQFF.

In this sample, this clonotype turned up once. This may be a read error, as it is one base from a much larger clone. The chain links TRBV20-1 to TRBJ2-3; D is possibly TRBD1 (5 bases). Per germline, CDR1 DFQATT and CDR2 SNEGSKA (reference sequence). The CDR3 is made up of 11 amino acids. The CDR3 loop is CSASETDAQYF. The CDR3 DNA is TGCAGTGCTAGCGAGACAGATGCGCAGTATTTT.

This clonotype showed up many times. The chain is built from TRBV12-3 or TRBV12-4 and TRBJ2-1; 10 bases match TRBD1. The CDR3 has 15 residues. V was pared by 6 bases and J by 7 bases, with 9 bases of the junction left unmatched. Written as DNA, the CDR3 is TGTGCCAGCAGCCTAGACAGGGGGCCGTGGAATGAGCAGTTCTTC. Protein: CASSLDRGPWNEQFF.